The T cell receptor beta chain under discussion was sequenced for a study of T cells in Graves' hyperthyroidism and ophthalmopathy. CDR3 size: 13 residues. With 8 bases clipped from V and 3 bases from J, the junction kept 6 bases outside the gene matches. The germline gives CDR1 MNHEY, CDR2 SVGEGT. RNA transcripts were the template for amplifying TCR beta CDR3 regions. HTBI primers were used for first-round RT-PCR of the TCR CDR3. MiXCR, applied by TCRdb to the multiplex PCR reads, yields one record per CDR3 protein. Of hundreds of thousands of distinct CDR3 sequences listed, about 17% are singletons. Fresh peripheral blood, 10 ml, was the source of the PBMCs.

This TCR derives from a woman aged 25 to 39 with Graves' hyperthyroidism. Material: blood. The rearrangement links TRBV6-2 or TRBV6-3 to TRBJ2-7; 8 bases match TRBD1. The CDR3 DNA sequence: TGTGCCAGCTTATCGACAGGGGTCTACGAGCAGTACTTC. It codes for CASLSTGVYEQYF.